This T cell receptor beta chain derives from a study of blood T cells in healthy people across ages. Germline values: CDR1 SGHKS, CDR2 YYEKEE (reference sequence). Trimming cost V 3 bases and J 4 bases; bases outside gene matches: 12. This CDR3 comprises 18 residues. PCR was performed a second time for roughly 6 to 12 cycles using a sample-barcoded 5' primer and a J-beta primer mix. Every cDNA molecule carried a tag from a template-switch adaptor bearing 12 random nucleotides. A single record per CDR3 protein comes from TCRdb applying MiXCR to the 5' RACE reads. In the table there are fewer than 2,000,000 distinct CDR3 sequences, roughly a third of which are singletons.

Sequences were obtained from blood. The sequence was collected from a woman aged 25 to 39 in good health. The chain has TRBV5-5 and TRBJ2-3; TRBD2 matches 12 bases. The CDR3 DNA follows: TGTGCCAGCAGCTCCAACCGAGGGACTAGCGGGCGAGCAGATACGCAGTATTTT. It yields the protein CASSSNRGTSGRADTQYF.